A single sample is the source of the 18 T cell receptor beta chains below, sequenced in a study of blood T cell repertoires in COVID-19. Libraries were prepared by immunoSEQ multiplex PCR; TCRdb keeps only in-frame clonotypes and omits some of them. The sample shows about 160,000 clones, around 82% of them seen only once. Sample: peripheral blood. The receptors stem from a man aged 18 to 30 with active or convalescent COVID-19.

The chain recombines TRBV3-1 (or the pseudogene TRBV3-2) with TRBJ1-6, with TRBD1 matching 9 bases. Losses at the gene ends were 7 bases for V and 9 bases for J; bases not matched to a gene: 10. Germline V gives CDR1 LGHDT, CDR2 YNNKEL (reference sequence). The CDR3 runs 15 residues. CDR3 amino acids: CASTREEGQGSPLHF. The CDR3 bases are TGTGCCAGCACCCGCGAGGAGGGACAGGGTTCACCCCTCCACTTT.

This chain joins TRBV7-9 and TRBJ2-2, with 12 bases that match TRBD2. Germline CDR1 SEHNR, CDR2 FQNEAQ (reference sequence). J was trimmed by 0 bases and V by 2 bases; bases with no gene match: 7. The CDR3 spans 19 residues. The CDR3 reads CASSLSLAGGLSNTGELFF. The CDR3 DNA sequence: TGTGCCAGCAGCTTATCACTAGCGGGAGGCCTTTCGAACACCGGGGAGCTGTTTTTT.

J is TRBJ1-2 and V is TRBV28, with 7 bases identical to TRBD1. V was clipped by 6 bases and J by 9 bases; unmatched bases: 16. The CDR3 is 15 amino acids. Germline CDR1 reads MDHEN; CDR2 reads SYDVKM. This chain's CDR3 is CASSGTVLGSPRYTF. CDR3 nucleotides: TGTGCCAGCAGCGGGACAGTCCTCGGGTCCCCCCGCTACACCTTC.

The V gene is TRBV28, the J gene TRBJ2-7, with 8 bases identical to TRBD1. J was trimmed by 4 bases and V by 2 bases; bases with no gene match: 7. The CDR3 covers 15 residues. CDR1 and CDR2 from the germline V gene are MDHEN and SYDVKM. CDR3 DNA: TGTGCCAGCAGTTTACCCGGGACAGGTGTATACGAGCAGTACTTC. As protein: CASSLPGTGVYEQYF.

The chain links TRBV28 to TRBJ2-2; 8 nucleotides align to TRBD1. V dropped 6 bases and J dropped 2; count of bases not matched to a gene: 8. Germline-derived CDR1 and CDR2 are MDHEN and SYDVKM. The CDR3 sequence is 16 residues long. In nucleotides, the CDR3 is TGTGCCAGCAGCCCGCGCAGGGGGCATAACACCGGGGAGCTGTTTTTT. Its translation: CASSPRRGHNTGELFF.

The chain is built from TRBV7-3 and TRBJ2-5; 9 nucleotides line up with TRBD2. Germline V lookup: CDR1 SGHTA, CDR2 FQGTGA. With V trimmed by 1 base and J by 5 bases, 2 bases remained unmatched. This CDR3 contains 14 residues. CDR3 coding DNA: TGTGCCAGCAGCTTAAGCGGGAGGGCCGAGACCCAGTACTTC. Its protein product is CASSLSGRAETQYF.

The table lists this clone with a count of one. J is TRBJ1-1 and V is TRBV2, with 11 bases that match TRBD1. The CDR3 runs to 15 residues. Germline lookup yields CDR1 SNHLY and CDR2 FYNNEI. The V segment lost 8 bases and the J segment 1 base; nucleotides outside the gene matches: 6. The CDR3 is CASVRDRGRNTEAFF. The CDR3 nucleotides read TGTGCCAGCGTGAGGGACAGGGGGAGGAACACTGAAGCTTTCTTT.

In DNA form, the CDR3 reads TGTGCCAGCAGCTCGCCTGGGACTTCTCCAGCAGATACGCAGTATTTT. Protein sequence: CASSSPGTSPADTQYF. The chain carries TRBV7-3 and TRBJ2-3; D may be TRBD2 (6 bases). The CDR3 length is 16 residues. V lost 4 bases to trimming and J lost 4 bases, with 18 bases between them. Germline CDR1 is SGHTA and CDR2 is FQGTGA.

The chain couples TRBV19 to TRBJ2-7, with D perhaps matching TRBD1 (6 bases). The CDR3 spans 13 residues. Trimming took off 4 bases at V and 3 bases at J, with 10 bases between the two ends. In germline, CDR1 is LNHDA, CDR2 SQIVND (reference sequence). In DNA form, the CDR3 reads TGTGCCAGTAGTAGGACAGCGTACTACGAGCAGTACTTC. Translation gives CASSRTAYYEQYF.

This sequence joins TRBV5-5 and TRBJ2-3; TRBD1 is a possible D gene (6 bases). Germline lookup yields CDR1 SGHKS and CDR2 YYEKEE (reference sequence). Trimming removed 1 base from V and 6 bases from J, with 12 bases in between. This CDR3 region has 14 residues. CDR3 nucleotide sequence: TGTGCCAGCAGCTTGTTGACAGGCCCCGATACGCAGTATTTT. It yields the protein CASSLLTGPDTQYF. Full variable domain (rest looked up from reference TRBV5-5 and TRBJ2-3): DAGVTQSPTHLIKTRGQQVTLRCSPISGHKSVSWYQQVLGQGPQFIFQYYEKEERGRGNFPDRFSARQFPNYSSELNVNALLLGDSALYLCASSLLTGPDTQYFGPGTRLTVL.

The gene calls are TRBV18 and TRBJ2-4, with 10 positions matching TRBD2. The ends lost 0 bases at V and 3 bases at J; junction bases unmatched: 2. The germline gives CDR1 KGHSH, CDR2 LQKENI. The CDR3 has 16 amino acids. In DNA, the CDR3 is TGTGCCAGCTCACCACCGAGGACTAGCGGCAAAAACATTCAGTACTTC. This encodes CASSPPRTSGKNIQYF.

The chain links TRBV11-2 to TRBJ2-1; maybe TRBD1 (5 bases). The CDR3 is 15 residues long. Germline V CDR1 and CDR2: SGHAT, FQNNGV. The V and J ends lost 5 bases and 1 base respectively, with 12 bases between them. Here the CDR3 reads CASSRGQNSYNEQFF. CDR3 nucleotides: TGTGCCAGCAGCCGTGGACAAAATTCCTACAATGAGCAGTTCTTC.

J is TRBJ1-4 and V is TRBV11-2, with D unclear. The germline CDR1 and CDR2 sequences are SGHAT and FQNNGV. V lost 1 base, J lost 7 bases, and 13 bases lay in between. CDR3 length: 15 residues. This CDR3 reads CASSLVGGRTEKLFF. Here the CDR3 DNA reads TGTGCCAGCAGCTTAGTTGGAGGGAGGACTGAAAAACTGTTTTTT. Filled out from reference TRBV11-2 and TRBJ1-4, the complete variable domain reads EAGVAQSPRYKIIEKRQSVAFWCNPISGHATLYWYQQILGQGPKLLIQFQNNGVVDDSQLPKDRFSAERLKGVDSTLKIQPAKLEDSAVYLCASSLVGGRTEKLFFGSGTQLSVL.

The CDR3 is CASSLEDVGSTDTQYF. DNA of the CDR3: TGCGCCAGCAGCTTGGAAGACGTGGGCTCCACAGATACGCAGTATTTT. The V call is TRBV5-1, the J call TRBJ2-3; no firm D call. Trimming left V 0 bases short and J 2 bases short, with 13 bases between. The CDR3 covers 16 residues. Germline loops: CDR1 SGHRS, CDR2 YFSETQ.

DNA for the CDR3: TGTGCCAGCAGTCCAGACAGGGCTGGGACCCAGTACTTC. Translated, it gives CASSPDRAGTQYF. This rearrangement joins TRBV25-1 to TRBJ2-5; 7 positions match TRBD1. The CDR3 has 13 residues. V shed 5 bases, J shed 7 bases, and the junction held 7 bases outside the gene matches. Looked up from germline, CDR1 is MGHDK and CDR2 is SYGVNS.

This clone has just one count. A read error may explain this, as a much larger clone is one base away. This sequence joins TRBV6-6 and TRBJ1-5, with no clear D. The CDR3 length is 13 residues. Trimming removed 2 bases at V and 2 bases at J, with 4 bases between. Germline assignment: CDR1 MNHNY and CDR2 SVGAGI (reference sequence). Here the CDR3 DNA reads TGTGCCAGCAGTTACCAGGGCAATCAGCCCCAGCATTTT. This encodes CASSYQGNQPQHF.

The chain uses TRBV24-1 and TRBJ2-3; 11 bases map to TRBD2. Germline-derived CDR1 and CDR2 are KGHDR and SFDVKD. The CDR3 contains 16 residues. V lost 0 bases, J lost 4 bases, and 2 bases stayed unmatched. The CDR3 coding sequence is TGTGCCACCAGTGATTTGACTAGCGGGAGCGCAGATACGCAGTATTTT. Translating it yields CATSDLTSGSADTQYF.

This rearrangement joins TRBV19 to TRBJ1-5; the D gene is possibly TRBD1 (6 bases). Germline CDR1 and CDR2: LNHDA and SQIVND (reference sequence). The CDR3 length is 15 residues. V was pared by 7 bases and J by 0 bases, with 13 bases between. The CDR3 sequence: CASTRRTDSNQPQHF. For the CDR3, the DNA is TGTGCCAGTACAAGAAGGACAGATAGCAATCAGCCCCAGCATTTT. The complete variable domain, with remaining parts taken from reference TRBV19 and TRBJ1-5, reads DGGITQSPKYLFRKEGQNVTLSCEQNLNHDAMYWYRQDPGQGLRLIYYSQIVNDFQKGDIAEGYSVSREKKESFPLTVTSAQKNPTAFYLCASTRRTDSNQPQHFGDGTRLSIL.